These 13 T cell receptor beta chains were all obtained from the same sample, sequenced in a study of tumor and adjacent non-tumor tissue in lung cancer. The template was RNA from unsorted bulk tissue. Three rounds of nested PCR, following a modified ARM-PCR protocol, produced the TCRbeta library. TCRdb redid the calling of the multiplex PCR reads with MiXCR, one entry per CDR3 protein. The table has 65,000 to 95,000 distinct CDR3 sequences, 65% to 90% seen once. The sample taken for sequencing was lung tumor tissue. The receptors originated from a woman between 50 and 59 years old with non-small cell lung cancer.

As concerns this clonotype: A read error is likely, as this CDR3 ends without the conserved phenylalanine or tryptophan. CDR3 amino acids: CAIEKGLAVGEQFI. The CDR3 DNA sequence: TGTGCCATCGAGAAGGGACTAGCGGTCGGTGAGCAGTTCATC. The V and J genes are TRBV12-3 or TRBV12-4 and TRBJ2-1; 11 nucleotides align to TRBD2. Unmatched junction bases numbered 11, after V lost 10 bases and J lost 9 bases. The CDR3 spans 14 residues.

A note on this clonotype: One end of the junction does not line up with germline, which may come from a read error. The chain combines TRBV5-4 with TRBJ2-3; 8 bases fit TRBD2. The germline gives CDR1 SGHNT, CDR2 YYREEE (reference sequence). The CDR3 totals 16 residues. The CDR3 loop is CASSPRTSRELDTHYF. CDR3 sequence (DNA): TGTGCCAGCAGTCCGAGGACTAGCAGAGAGTTGGATACGCACTATTTT. The whole variable domain, remainder taken from reference TRBV5-4 and TRBJ2-3, is ETGVTQSPTHLIKTRGQQVTLRCSSQSGHNTVSWYQQALGQGPQFIFQYYREEENGRGNFPPRFSGLQFPNYSSELNVNALELDDSALYLCASSPRTSRELDTHYFGPGTRLTVL.

This clonotype appeared a single time. This likely comes from a read error, as the CDR3 has no conserved phenylalanine or tryptophan at its end. No DNA is shown, since the ends of the CDR3 on it are uncertain; the CDR3 is the one TCRdb lists. This chain links TRBV29-1 with TRBJ1-4; the table names TRBD1, a call not compared with the DNA. Germline V lookup: CDR1 SQVTM, CDR2 ANQGSEA. The CDR3 has 13 amino acids, counting both end residues. The CDR3 here is CSVEATGKEKLYL.

To note about this clonotype: At one end the junction does not follow the germline gene, possibly because of a read error. The chain joins TRBV29-1 to TRBJ2-1, with 11 bases fitting TRBD2. The CDR3 has 15 residues. Germline CDR1 reads SQVTM; CDR2 reads ANQGSEA. The CDR3 sequence is CSTKTSGTWGSELFF. The DNA of the CDR3 is TGCAGCACCAAGACTAGCGGGACCTGGGGGAGTGAGCTGTTCTTC.

Turning to this clonotype: One end of the junction fails to match germline, which may point to a read error. This chain uses TRBV6-6 with TRBJ2-3, with D unclear. The CDR3 sequence is 13 residues long. CDR1 is MNHNY, CDR2 SVGAGI, per germline (reference sequence). CDR3 protein: CANSYQETDTQYF. The CDR3 DNA reads as TGTGCCAACAGTTACCAGGAGACAGATACGCAGTATTTT.

This chain links TRBV11-2 with TRBJ2-1; D remains unclear. CDR3 length: 12 residues. Trimming stripped 3 bases from V and 11 bases from J, with 11 bases between. The V gene's germline CDR1 is SGHAT and CDR2 FQNNGV. CDR3 in amino acids: CASSFWHYQQFF. The DNA of the CDR3 is TGTGCCAGCAGCTTCTGGCACTACCAGCAGTTCTTC.

As for this clonotype: A junction boundary mismatches the germline segment, possibly from a read error. The chain carries TRBV6-6 and TRBJ2-2; D is unresolved. CDR3 size: 14 residues. Germline V CDR1 and CDR2: MNHNY, SVGAGI (reference sequence). CDR3 DNA: TGCGCCAGCAGTGTCCCCATGGGTCGCAGGGAGCTGTTTTTT. It yields the protein CASSVPMGRRELFF.

On this clonotype itself: One end of the junction fails to match germline, which may point to a read error. V and J are TRBV29-1 and TRBJ1-2; the D is unclear. Per the germline V gene, CDR1 is SQVTM and CDR2 is ANQGSEA. CDR3 size: 12 residues. The DNA of the CDR3 is TGCAGCGTCGATGACATCTACTATGGCTACACGTTC. Its protein is CSVDDIYYGYTF.

Remarks on this clonotype: Since the CDR3 does not end with the conserved phenylalanine or tryptophan, this likely comes from a read error. This sequence joins TRBV7-8 and TRBJ2-2; no definite D call. CDR3 size: 15 residues. Germline CDR1 is SGHVS and CDR2 is FQNEAQ. CDR3 sequence reads: CASSSPATTTGELFS. The CDR3 DNA reads as TGTGCTAGCAGCTCACCGGCAACGACCACCGGGGAGCTGTTTTCT.

In this sample, this clonotype turned up once. The DNA is omitted, as the CDR3 cannot be located on it reliably, and the CDR3 follows TCRdb's listing. The rearrangement uses TRBV29-1 and TRBJ1-3; TRBD1, the D gene given by the table, was not confirmed from the DNA. From its first to its last residue, the CDR3 has 15 amino acids. CDR1 is SQVTM and CDR2 is ANQGSEA in the germline V gene. The CDR3: CSVDWGSGSGNTTYF.

The chain couples TRBV6-5 to TRBJ2-1, with unresolved D. Germline V lookup: CDR1 MNHEY, CDR2 SVGAGI. V was cut by 5 bases and J by 13 bases, with 18 bases left in between. CDR3 length: 13 amino acids. DNA for the CDR3: TGTGCCAGCAGTCAATTCTCACGCGGTGAACAGTTCTTC. Protein product: CASSQFSRGEQFF.

About this clonotype itself: The junction and the germline gene differ at one end; a read error may be behind it. Here the CDR3 reads CPSNLKTAGTQYF. The CDR3 coding sequence is TGTCCCAGCAACTTAAAGACTGCCGGTACGCAGTATTTT. The chain links TRBV5-4 to TRBJ2-3; D is ambiguous. The CDR3 is 13 amino acids. The germline V gene has CDR1 SGHNT and CDR2 YYREEE (reference sequence).

This clonotype occurred once. The junction and the germline gene differ at one end; a read error may be behind it. The V and J genes are TRBV4-3 and TRBJ2-3, with D perhaps given as TRBD1 or TRBD2 (5 bases each). This CDR3 spans 16 amino acids. Germline lookup yields CDR1 LGHNA and CDR2 YSLEER. Here the CDR3 DNA reads TGCGCCTGCAGTCAAATTTACGGGACCTATACAGATAAGCAGTATTTT. Protein sequence: CACSQIYGTYTDKQYF.